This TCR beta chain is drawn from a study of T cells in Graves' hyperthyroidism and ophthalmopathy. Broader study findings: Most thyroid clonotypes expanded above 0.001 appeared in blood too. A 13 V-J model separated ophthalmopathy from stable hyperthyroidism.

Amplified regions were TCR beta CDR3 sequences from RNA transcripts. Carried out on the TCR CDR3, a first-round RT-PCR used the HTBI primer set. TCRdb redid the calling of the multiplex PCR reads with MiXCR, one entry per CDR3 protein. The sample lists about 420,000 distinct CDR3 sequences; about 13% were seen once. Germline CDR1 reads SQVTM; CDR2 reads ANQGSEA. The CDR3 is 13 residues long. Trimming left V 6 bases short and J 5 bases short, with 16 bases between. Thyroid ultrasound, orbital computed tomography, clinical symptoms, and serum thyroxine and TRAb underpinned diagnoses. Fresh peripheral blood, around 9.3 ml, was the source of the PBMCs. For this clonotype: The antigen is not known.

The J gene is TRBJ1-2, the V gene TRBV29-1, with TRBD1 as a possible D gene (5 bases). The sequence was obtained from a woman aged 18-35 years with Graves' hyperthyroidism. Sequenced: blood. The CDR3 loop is CSVRRQSEYGYTF. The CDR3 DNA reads TGCAGCGTCCGGAGACAGTCCGAGTATGGCTACACCTTC. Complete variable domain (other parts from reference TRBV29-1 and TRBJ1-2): SAVISQKPSRDICQRGTSLTIQCQVDSQVTMMFWYRQQPGQSLTLIATANQGSEATYESGFVIDKFPISRPNLTFSTLTVSNMSPEDSSIYLCSVRRQSEYGYTFGSGTRLTVV.